This T cell receptor beta chain was observed in a study of blood T cell repertoires in COVID-19. Study at large: Both acute and convalescent COVID-19 samples were obtained from the United States, Italy and Spain. PBMCs, B-cell-depleted T cells, or T cells provided the cDNA or gDNA that made up the material.

In the original analysis: Amplification of reference gene primers was used by the study to estimate nucleated cell counts. Assay: immunoSEQ multiplex PCR; the TCRdb copy retains only in-frame clones and omits some. That table gives V, J and clone size, and the DNA gave D and trimming. The table has 300,000 or so clones, 90% to 95% seen once; the top ten hold about 2%. With 2 bases removed from V and 5 bases from J, the gap between germline ends came to 9 bases. There are 13 residues in the CDR3. Germline V gene lookup returns CDR1 MNHEY and CDR2 SMNVEV (reference sequence). The Seattle site enrolled patients during active infection and followed them longitudinally.

The receptor was isolated from a woman aged 25 to 39 with COVID-19, enrolled during active disease. The chain has TRBV27 and TRBJ1-2; D unresolved. The sample was peripheral blood. The CDR3 sequence is CASSLIGGYGYTF. The CDR3 region has the DNA TGTGCCAGCAGTTTAATTGGAGGATATGGCTACACCTTC.